The clone carrying this TCR beta chain was picked up a small number of times. Antigen: not known. The CDR3 spans 16 residues. Germline values: CDR1 SGHVS, CDR2 FQNEAQ. V trimming: 6 bases; J trimming: 0 bases; junction bases outside the gene matches: 6. The TCR beta cDNA libraries contained unique molecular identifiers. Each sample of about 0.95 to 11 million input T cells yielded roughly 500,000 cDNA molecules, so each molecule approximated one T cell. TCRdb analysed the PCR reads with MiXCR anew, one entry per CDR3 protein. The table shows 650,000 to 900,000 distinct CDR3 sequences, with under 60% occurring only once. The sample comes from a study of post-analysis software for immune sequencing data. Overall study: The patients showed relapsing-remitting, secondary progressive and progressive-relapsing multiple sclerosis courses.

Study outcomes and limitations: When patients were compared with controls, about five TRBV segments were more frequent, TRBV5-6, TRBV5-1 and TRBV20-1 among them. When the samples were clustered directly with F measure, those that had been prepared in the same batch showed strong co-clustering. Controls showed significantly higher normalized Chao1 diversity than did multiple sclerosis patients.

This clonotype was obtained from a girl between 5 and 17 years old with multiple sclerosis. The sample was blood. This rearrangement joins TRBV7-8 to TRBJ2-3; 10 bases align to TRBD1. The DNA of the CDR3 is TGTGCCAGCAGTCCGGACAGGGGGAGAAGCACAGATACGCAGTATTTT. Its translation is CASSPDRGRSTDTQYF.